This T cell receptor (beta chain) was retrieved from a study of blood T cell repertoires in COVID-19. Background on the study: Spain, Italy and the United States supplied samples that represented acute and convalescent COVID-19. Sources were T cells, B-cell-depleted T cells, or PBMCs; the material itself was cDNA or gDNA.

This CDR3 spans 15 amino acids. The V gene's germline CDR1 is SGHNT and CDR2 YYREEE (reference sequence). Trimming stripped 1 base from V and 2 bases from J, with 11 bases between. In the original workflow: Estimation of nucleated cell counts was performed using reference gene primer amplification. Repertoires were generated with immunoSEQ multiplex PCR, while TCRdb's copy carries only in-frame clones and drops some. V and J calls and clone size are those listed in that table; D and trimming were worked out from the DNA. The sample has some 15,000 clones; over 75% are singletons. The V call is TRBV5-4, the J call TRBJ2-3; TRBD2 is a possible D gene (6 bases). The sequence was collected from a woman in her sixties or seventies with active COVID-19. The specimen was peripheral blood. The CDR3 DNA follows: TGTGCCAGCAGCTTGTGGGAGGCTGACACAGATACGCAGTATTTT. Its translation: CASSLWEADTDTQYF. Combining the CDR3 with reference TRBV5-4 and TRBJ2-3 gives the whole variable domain ETGVTQSPTHLIKTRGQQVTLRCSSQSGHNTVSWYQQALGQGPQFIFQYYREEENGRGNFPPRFSGLQFPNYSSELNVNALELDDSALYLCASSLWEADTDTQYFGPGTRLTVL.